Reported below is one TCR beta chain. Its antigen remains undetermined. Base qualities were left out, and no much larger clone turns up one base away. Including the terminal cysteine and phenylalanine, the CDR3 comprises 14 residues. CDR3 DNA is the only sequence kept; it has 42 bases, read in frame from the first base. CDR1 and CDR2 were assigned from the germline V gene as SGHTA and FQGNSA. The germline ends are 5 bases apart after V is trimmed by 1 base and J by 1 base. Peripheral blood CD8+ and CD4+ T cells from healthy donors, Susac syndrome patients and multiple sclerosis patients were profiled by high-throughput TCR beta sequencing. Susac syndrome patients met recently defined diagnostic criteria for definite or probable disease. Bulk CD8+ and CD4+ T cells were purified magnetically by negative isolation, whereas CD8+ TEMRA cells were enriched by FACS. Blood was drawn into EDTA tubes, processed within 24 hours, and PBMCs were isolated by density gradient centrifugation. PBMCs intended for TCR sequencing were frozen in liquid nitrogen and were later thawed in a 37 degrees C water bath. Purity of sorted or isolated CD4+, CD8+ and CD8+ TEMRA cells was at least 90%.

RNA was extracted with the RNeasy kit and 0.5 to 1 ug was reverse transcribed using random hexamers. The immunoSEQ multiplex PCR assay, covering 54 Vbeta and 13 Jbeta segments, was used to amplify TCR beta CDR3 regions. PCR amplification bias was corrected using a synthetic template baseline for primer optimization and computational correction. Processing in the source paper ran as follows. Reads were annotated to V, D and J genes according to IMGT and were analyzed with immunoSEQ Analyzer, with only productive sequences retained. To calculate clonality, Shannon entropy was normalized by log2 of the number of productive unique sequences and then subtracted from one. For each patient and control, public and private clones were evaluated among the 100 most prevalent clones. Clones were defined as Susac-specific if absent from the healthy and MS cohorts, from around 1,000 published viral clones and from other ImmuneACCESS disease sequences. The raw public data were reprocessed by TCRdb itself: fastp quality trimming at Q25, MiXCR clonotype calling, in-frame beta chains only. All rows with the same CDR3 protein become a single entry with the most common DNA and genes. For this entry, the V and J calls and clone size follow TCRdb and not the study's own pipeline. This sample is represented by 65,000 to 95,000 distinct CDR3 sequences; over 85% of them were singletons. Clones ranked in the top ten supply approximately 0.9% of the sample.

This entry comes from a study of CD8 T cells in Susac syndrome (dated by TCRdb to the late 2010s). For the wider study: Among the Susac syndrome patients who were sequenced, clinically active disease was present in more than 5 and clinical remission was observed in 8 or 9. The clonality of the CD8+ T cell repertoire was compared across about a dozen healthy donors, roughly 14 Susac syndrome patients and under 17 multiple sclerosis patients. At blood withdrawal, Susac syndrome patients were either therapy-naive, taking corticosteroids (in some cases with IVIg as well), or taking IVIg alone. Whether CD8+ T cell activation and differentiation in Susac syndrome was antigen driven was tested using repertoire sequencing.

Summary of the overall study and its limitations: Clonal expansion was observed in Susac syndrome CD8+ repertoires, with the highest expansion in CD8+ TEMRA cells and greater expansion in clinically active than in remitting patients. The number of individuals in the TCR sequencing and HLA analysis was recognized as being relatively small. Looking at Susac-specific public clones, the researchers identified about 15 in the total CD8+ repertoire and roughly 5 in the CD8+ TEMRA repertoire.

The sequenced sample was CD8+ T cells from PBMCs. The sequence is built from TRBV7-2 and TRBJ2-1, with the D segment identity uncertain. The source of this sequence is a human donor with Susac syndrome. The nucleotide sequence is given as TGTGCCAGCAGCTTAGATGGGTCCTACAATGAGCAGTTCTTC. Its translation reads: CASSLDGSYNEQFF. Reference TRBV7-2 and TRBJ2-1 genes cover what lies past the CDR3, so the full variable domain is GAGVSQSPSNKVTEKGKDVELRCDPISGHTALYWYRQSLGQGLEFLIYFQGNSAPDKSGLPSDRFSAERTGGSVSTLTIQRTQQEDSAVYLCASSLDGSYNEQFFGPGTRLTVL.